These T cell receptor beta chains were read from a single sample in a study of T cell changes during pregnancy in multiple sclerosis. Clones were sequenced by immunoSEQ multiplex PCR, and TCRdb holds only the in-frame ones, with some missing. The sample yields about 70,000 clones, 91% seen once. This specimen was peripheral blood, taken in the first trimester of pregnancy. The receptors shown here come from a female donor with multiple sclerosis, enrolled in a pregnancy study. CDR3s include the opening cysteine and the closing phenylalanine or tryptophan. A D gene is named only where the DNA matches it firmly. Not every row has a clone size; where given, it reads once, few, many or a size class.

. . TRBJ2-7 TRBV19 CASSTRTRGGSYEQYF TGTGCCAGTAGTACGAGGACTAGGGGGGGCTCCTACGAGCAGTACTTC
. . TRBJ1-1 TRBV9 CASSAREVGTEAFF TGTGCCAGCAGCGCCAGGGAGGTCGGGACTGAAGCTTTCTTT
. . TRBJ1-6 TRBV18 CAGQGGGTNSPLHF TGTGCCGGCCAAGGCGGGGGGACCAATTCACCCCTCCACTTT
TRBD1 . TRBJ1-5 TRBV19 CASSITGGAGNQPQHF TGTGCCAGTAGTATTACAGGGGGCGCAGGGAATCAGCCCCAGCATTTT
TRBD2 . TRBJ2-5 TRBV18 CASSPRLGTSGRVETQYF TGTGCCAGCTCACCACGTCTAGGGACTAGCGGGAGGGTGGAGACCCAGTACTTC
. . TRBJ2-1 TRBV28 CASSFLGGRLNEQFF TGTGCCAGCAGTTTTCTGGGGGGGCGCTTAAATGAGCAGTTCTTC
TRBD1 . TRBJ1-5 TRBV9 CASSVGQGGNSNQPQHF TGTGCCAGCAGCGTCGGACAGGGCGGGAATAGCAATCAGCCCCAGCATTTT
TRBD2 . TRBJ2-3 TRBV5-1 CASSGGTSDTDTQYF TGCGCCAGCAGCGGCGGGACTAGCGACACAGATACGCAGTATTTT
. . TRBJ1-1 TRBV11-1 CASSHEPRGGKWNTEAFF TGTGCCAGCAGCCACGAACCCCGGGGGGGAAAGTGGAACACTGAAGCTTTCTTT
TRBD2 . TRBJ2-1 TRBV18 CASRTLAGGWSNEQFF TGTGCCAGCCGGACCTTAGCGGGAGGTTGGAGTAATGAGCAGTTCTTC
. . TRBJ2-7 TRBV2 CASCEGAGVWYEQYF TGTGCCAGCTGCGAGGGCGCAGGGGTGTGGTACGAGCAGTACTTC
. . TRBJ2-2 TRBV7-3 CASSSTGITGELFF TGTGCCAGCAGCTCCACAGGGATCACCGGGGAGCTGTTTTTT
TRBD2 . TRBJ2-1 TRBV5-1 CASSLAPGGPNNEQFF TGCGCCAGCAGCTTGGCTCCGGGAGGGCCTAACAATGAGCAGTTCTTC
TRBD2 . TRBJ2-1 TRBV19 CASSIPSGVMYNEQFF TGTGCCAGTAGTATACCTAGCGGGGTAATGTACAATGAGCAGTTCTTC
TRBD2 . TRBJ2-1 TRBV4-2 CASSQSTSDEQFF TGTGCCAGCAGCCAGTCGACTAGCGATGAGCAGTTCTTC
. . TRBJ2-2 TRBV5-5 CASSRDFNTGELFF TGTGCCAGCAGCCGGGACTTTAACACCGGGGAGCTGTTTTTT
TRBD2 . TRBJ2-1 TRBV4-2 CASSPTSYGNEQFF TGTGCCAGCAGCCCGACTAGCTACGGCAATGAGCAGTTCTTC
. . TRBJ1-1 TRBV5-1 CASSLQANTEAFF TGCGCCAGCAGCTTACAGGCGAACACTGAAGCTTTCTTT
TRBD2 . TRBJ2-1 TRBV9 CASSSRPGGTYNEQFF TGTGCCAGCAGCTCCCGCCCGGGGGGGACCTACAATGAGCAGTTCTTC
TRBD1 . TRBJ1-4 TRBV2 CASRAQGANEKLFF TGTGCCAGCAGGGCACAGGGGGCAAATGAAAAACTGTTTTTT
. . TRBJ2-2 TRBV19 CASSIAGINTGELFF TGTGCCAGTAGTATTGCGGGAATAAACACCGGGGAGCTGTTTTTT
TRBD1 . TRBJ1-1 TRBV29-1 CSVDAGTGWGVTEAFF TGCAGCGTTGACGCCGGGACAGGGTGGGGGGTCACTGAAGCTTTCTTT
. . TRBJ2-2 TRBV27 CASSAPHRDNTGELFF TGTGCCAGCAGTGCCCCTCACAGGGATAACACCGGGGAGCTGTTTTTT
TRBD1 . TRBJ1-4 TRBV7-9 CASSSGQGPTNEKLFF TGTGCCAGCAGCTCGGGACAGGGGCCAACTAATGAAAAACTGTTTTTT
TRBD1 . TRBJ2-7 TRBV30 CAWSRTGGEQYF TGTGCCTGGAGTAGGACAGGGGGCGAGCAGTACTTC
. . TRBJ1-2 TRBV10-3 CAISSPTAFSHGYTF TGTGCCATCAGTTCCCCCACAGCTTTTTCTCATGGCTACACCTTC
TRBD2 . TRBJ2-7 TRBV19 CASSGGVEQYF TGTGCCAGTAGTGGGGGGGTCGAGCAGTACTTC
. . TRBJ1-4 TRBV6-5 CASRDAGVSNEKLFF TGTGCCAGCAGGGACGCGGGAGTGTCAAATGAAAAACTGTTTTTT
TRBD1 . TRBJ2-2 TRBV27 CASSLDRISGELFF TGTGCCAGCAGTTTGGACAGGATCTCCGGGGAGCTGTTTTTT
TRBD2 . TRBJ2-1 TRBV13 CASSFLAGGYNEQFF TGTGCCAGCAGCTTCCTAGCGGGAGGCTACAATGAGCAGTTCTTC
TRBD2 . TRBJ2-1 TRBV6-6 CASSYAGLAGDNEQFF TGTGCCAGCAGTTACGCCGGACTAGCGGGGGACAATGAGCAGTTCTTC
. . TRBJ2-2 TRBV28 CASRTTGSPTGELFF TGTGCCAGCAGGACCACCGGGAGTCCCACCGGGGAGCTGTTTTTT
TRBD1 . TRBJ2-1 TRBV7-7 CASSPQGATLSEQFF TGTGCCAGCAGCCCGCAGGGGGCCACATTAAGTGAGCAGTTCTTC
. . TRBJ2-1 TRBV5-6 CASSLDTYNEQFF TGTGCCAGCAGCTTGGACACCTACAATGAGCAGTTCTTC
TRBD1 . TRBJ1-2 TRBV5-1 CASSYGTDLYGYTF TGCGCCAGCAGCTACGGGACAGACCTCTATGGCTACACCTTC
TRBD1 . TRBJ1-2 TRBV11-2 CASSLTQGLDGYTF TGTGCCAGCAGCTTGACACAGGGGCTCGATGGCTACACCTTC
TRBD1 once TRBJ2-1 TRBV28 CASRRQGYLEQFF TGTGCCAGCAGACGACAGGGGTATCTTGAGCAGTTCTTC
TRBD2 once TRBJ2-1 TRBV5-6 CASSPGGSGRAGGNEQFF TGTGCCAGCAGCCCTGGGGGGAGCGGGAGGGCGGGGGGAAATGAGCAGTTCTTC
. . TRBJ1-5 TRBV30 CAWSGRLDQPQHF TGTGCCTGGAGTGGCAGGTTAGATCAGCCCCAGCATTTT
TRBD2 few TRBJ2-1 TRBV15 CATSPRLAGGQNNEQFF TGTGCCACCAGCCCTCGACTAGCGGGGGGGCAGAACAATGAGCAGTTCTTC
. . TRBJ1-6 TRBV30 CAWSVKGDGSPLHF TGTGCCTGGAGTGTAAAGGGGGACGGTTCACCCCTCCACTTT
TRBD2 . TRBJ2-3 TRBV6-5 CASSKSGLLTDTQYF TGTGCCAGCAGTAAATCGGGACTACTCACAGATACGCAGTATTTT